This T cell receptor (beta chain) is drawn from a study of metastatic and nonmetastatic thyroid tumors. Every patient underwent thyroid surgery untreated. V lost 1 base, J lost 3 bases, and 1 base stayed unmatched. The CDR3 totals 15 residues. From germline, CDR1 is SGHAT and CDR2 FQNNGV. Authors' analysis steps: For papillary thyroid cancer, a distant-metastasis classifier was constructed from CDR3 differences observed across clinicopathological groups. TCRdb reprocessed the PCR reads via MiXCR. The V and J calls shown here were made by TCRdb, not taken from the authors' results. This sample has roughly 39,000 clones; around 47% occur once, and the top ten carry roughly 24%.

The chain carries TRBV11-2 and TRBJ2-1; 9 nucleotides agree with TRBD2. The sequencing input was tumor tissue. The TCR was taken from a male donor with papillary thyroid cancer or a benign thyroid nodule (not recorded which). Some clones in this sample may be carry-over from other donors' samples. CDR3 protein: CASSLGLAVYNEQFF. As DNA, the CDR3 is TGTGCCAGCAGCTTAGGACTAGCGGTCTACAATGAGCAGTTCTTC.